A selection of T cell receptor beta chains follows, all from one sample in a study of Tregs in tolerant kidney transplant recipients. Here immunoSEQ multiplex PCR was the method, and the copy in TCRdb shows in-frame clones only, minus some. The sample includes about 120,000 clones, 92% seen only once; the top ten take less than 0.7%. Sample: CD4+ T cells from blood. The receptors here all came from a human donor in good health. CDR3s leave out the opening cysteine and the closing phenylalanine or tryptophan. Fields, in order: J gene, V gene, CDR3 protein.

TRBJ2-1 TRBV10-1 ASSESLAGYNEQF
TRBJ2-5 TRBV2 ASNGGETQY
TRBJ1-1 TRBV6-5 ASSRTGATEAF
TRBJ2-3 TRBV6-6 ASSPPRERTDTQY
TRBJ2-7 TRBV5-4 ASSFSGTLREQY
TRBJ2-3 TRBV29-1 SVVQGGLTRTDTQY
TRBJ2-2 TRBV5-1 ASSLAMGSGLGTGELF
TRBJ2-5 TRBV5-1 ASSRTGEETQY
TRBJ2-5 TRBV5-1 ASSLGGGPETQY
TRBJ2-7 TRBV27 ASCLGLAGESEQY
TRBJ2-5 TRBV21-1 ASSLRGRETQY
TRBJ2-7 TRBV9 ASSPGLAEYEQY
TRBJ2-4 TRBV10-1 ASGDDGARGRDIQY
TRBJ2-2 TRBV6-5 ASKSTGELF
TRBJ2-3 TRBV6-5 ASSSPGHQSDTQY
TRBJ1-2 TRBV14 ASSQARQGIWGYT